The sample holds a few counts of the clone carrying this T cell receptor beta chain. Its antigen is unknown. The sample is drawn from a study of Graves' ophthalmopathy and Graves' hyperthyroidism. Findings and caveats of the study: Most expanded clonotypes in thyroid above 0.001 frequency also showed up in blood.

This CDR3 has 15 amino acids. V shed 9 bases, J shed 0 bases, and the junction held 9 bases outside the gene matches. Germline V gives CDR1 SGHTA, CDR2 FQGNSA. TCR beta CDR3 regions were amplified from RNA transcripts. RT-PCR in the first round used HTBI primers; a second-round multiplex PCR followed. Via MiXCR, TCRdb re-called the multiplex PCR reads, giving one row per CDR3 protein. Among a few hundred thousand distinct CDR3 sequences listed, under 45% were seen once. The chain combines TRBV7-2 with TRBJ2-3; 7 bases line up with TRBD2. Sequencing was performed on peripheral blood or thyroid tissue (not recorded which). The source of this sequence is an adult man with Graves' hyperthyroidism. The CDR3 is CASTPPGGSTDTQYF. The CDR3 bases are TGTGCCAGTACCCCACCCGGGGGGAGCACAGATACGCAGTATTTT.